These T cell receptor beta chains were read from a single sample in a study of cytomegalovirus exposure and HLA in healthy donors. Profiling relied on immunoSEQ multiplex PCR, and the TCRdb table lists in-frame clones only, not all of them. The data hold 150,000 to 200,000 clones, with around 84% observed a single time. The material sequenced was PBMCs. The receptor set was obtained from a man aged 50-59 years in good health and CMV-seropositive. Each CDR3 is given with its conserved first and last residue. The D gene is left open where the match is weak. Expanded clones are given a class, and other clones once, few, many or no size at all.

>TRBJ1-6|few|TRBD1|TRBV5-6
CASSLQGPRNSPLHF
TGTGCCAGCAGCTTACAGGGGCCTCGGAATTCACCCCTCCACTTT
>TRBJ1-5|NA|NA|TRBV19
CASRTGEVNQPQHF
TGTGCCAGTAGGACCGGGGAGGTCAATCAGCCCCAGCATTTT
>TRBJ1-3|NA|NA|TRBV5-1
CASSLATGGNTIYF
TGCGCCAGCAGCTTGGCCACAGGTGGAAACACCATATATTTT
>TRBJ1-1|once|NA|TRBV19
CASRLRATMNTEAFF
TGTGCCAGTAGATTGCGGGCAACGATGAACACTGAAGCTTTCTTT
>TRBJ2-3|NA|TRBD2|TRBV29-1
CSVEKKAGGPTDTQYF
TGCAGCGTTGAAAAAAAAGCGGGAGGGCCCACAGATACGCAGTATTTT
>TRBJ2-2|NA|TRBD1|TRBV6-1
CASRGQDLNTGELFF
TGTGCCAGCAGGGGACAGGATCTAAACACCGGGGAGCTGTTTTTT
>TRBJ1-4|once|NA|TRBV10-2
CASSGTANEKLFF
TGCGCCAGCAGTGGGACAGCTAATGAAAAACTGTTTTTT
>TRBJ2-7|NA|NA|TRBV7-9
CASSLGNRDENEQYF
TGTGCCAGCAGCTTGGGGAACAGGGATGAGAACGAGCAGTACTTC
>TRBJ1-2|NA|NA|TRBV6-5
CASSSGGRSYGYTF
TGTGCCAGCAGTTCGGGGGGTCGGAGCTATGGCTACACCTTC
>TRBJ2-2|few|NA|TRBV2
CASSESGGAVAGELFF
TGTGCCAGCAGTGAAAGTGGGGGGGCCGTAGCCGGGGAGCTGTTTTTT
>TRBJ1-5|NA|NA|TRBV12-5
CASGLVHSGVYGNQPQHF
TGTGCTAGTGGTTTGGTACACTCGGGGGTATATGGCAATCAGCCCCAGCATTTT
>TRBJ2-1|NA|NA|TRBV30
CAWTRIATEQFF
TGTGCCTGGACAAGAATAGCGACTGAGCAGTTCTTC
>TRBJ2-1|few|TRBD2|TRBV2
CASSETPGDSGMSGFF
TGTGCCAGCAGTGAAACCCCCGGGGATAGCGGGATGTCGGGGTTCTTC
>TRBJ1-5|NA|NA|TRBV7-9
CASSFHSNQPQHF
TGTGCCAGCAGCTTCCATAGCAATCAGCCCCAGCATTTT
>TRBJ2-3|NA|TRBD2|TRBV10-3
CAISPSGAGEDTQYF
TGTGCCATCAGCCCCTCAGGTGCGGGAGAAGATACGCAGTATTTT
>TRBJ1-1|NA|NA|TRBV29-1
CSVGGLLTEAFF
TGCAGCGTCGGTGGACTGCTCACTGAAGCTTTCTTT
>TRBJ1-1|once|NA|TRBV25-1
CASSDWTNTEAFF
TGTGCCAGCAGTGACTGGACAAACACTGAAGCTTTCTTT
>TRBJ2-5|NA|NA|TRBV28
CASSPHGDQETQYF
TGTGCCAGCAGTCCCCACGGGGACCAAGAGACCCAGTACTTC
>TRBJ1-5|NA|NA|TRBV19
CASKRPIDSPYSNQPQHF
TGTGCCAGTAAGAGACCGATCGACAGCCCCTATAGCAATCAGCCCCAGCATTTT
>TRBJ2-1|NA|NA|TRBV11-1
CASSPRLVRNEQFF
TGTGCCAGCAGCCCTCGACTAGTCCGGAATGAGCAGTTCTTC
>TRBJ1-5|NA|NA|TRBV5-4
CASSSTDWTDDNQPQHF
TGTGCCAGCAGCTCGACGGATTGGACAGACGATAATCAGCCCCAGCATTTT
>TRBJ2-6|NA|NA|TRBV4-1
CASSRSWEHSGANVLTF
TGCGCCAGCAGCCGGTCTTGGGAGCACTCTGGGGCCAACGTCCTGACTTTC
>TRBJ2-5|NA|TRBD2|TRBV5-6
CASSLGERGGETQYF
TGTGCCAGCAGCCTGGGAGAGCGGGGGGGAGAGACCCAGTACTTC
>TRBJ2-3|NA|TRBD2|TRBV7-9
CASSSTSGPTDTQYF
TGTGCCAGCAGCTCCACTAGCGGACCCACAGATACGCAGTATTTT
>TRBJ2-3|NA|NA|TRBV19
CASKGGLRKYF
TGTGCCAGTAAAGGAGGCCTAAGGAAGTATTTT
>TRBJ1-1|NA|TRBD1|TRBV10-2
CASSQGAKTEAFF
TGCGCCAGCAGCCAGGGGGCTAAAACTGAAGCTTTCTTT
>TRBJ1-4|NA|NA|TRBV19
CASSFLTVATNEKLFF
TGTGCCAGTAGTTTCCTGACAGTAGCAACTAATGAAAAACTGTTTTTT
>TRBJ1-1|NA|TRBD1|TRBV5-4
CASSLGQGMNTEAFF
TGTGCCAGCAGCTTGGGACAGGGGATGAACACTGAAGCTTTCTTT
>TRBJ2-1|NA|NA|TRBV19
CASSIPRGNEQFF
TGTGCCAGTAGTATACCCCGAGGGAATGAGCAGTTCTTC
>TRBJ2-1|NA|TRBD2|TRBV27
CASSSGLGGEQFF
TGTGCCAGCAGTTCGGGACTAGGGGGTGAGCAGTTCTTC
>TRBJ2-2|NA|TRBD1|TRBV7-9
CASSEDRAKNTGELFF
TGTGCCAGCAGCGAGGACAGGGCCAAAAACACCGGGGAGCTGTTTTTT
>TRBJ2-5|NA|TRBD2|TRBV10-2
CASSESGLAGDVKTQYF
TGCGCCAGCAGTGAGTCGGGGCTAGCGGGAGATGTGAAGACCCAGTACTTC
>TRBJ2-5|few|NA|TRBV21-1
CASSPVAAFPRWETQYF
TGTGCCAGCAGCCCCGTTGCGGCGTTCCCCCGATGGGAGACCCAGTACTTC
>TRBJ1-2|NA|TRBD1|TRBV6-5
CASSKGQGFSYGYTF
TGTGCCAGCAGTAAAGGACAGGGATTTAGCTATGGCTACACCTTC
>TRBJ2-1|NA|TRBD1|TRBV5-8
CASSSWTGGSYNEQFF
TGTGCCAGCAGCTCCTGGACAGGAGGATCCTACAATGAGCAGTTCTTC
>TRBJ2-1|once|NA|TRBV5-1
CASSRTDQFEQFF
TGCGCCAGCAGCCGGACAGACCAATTTGAGCAGTTCTTC
>TRBJ2-5|NA|TRBD2|TRBV10-3
CAIGDGELLAGVETQYF
TGTGCCATCGGGGACGGGGAGTTACTAGCGGGAGTGGAGACCCAGTACTTC
>TRBJ2-2|NA|TRBD1|TRBV9
CASSSWTGAVVTGELFF
TGTGCCAGCAGCTCCTGGACAGGGGCGGTGGTCACCGGGGAGCTGTTTTTT
>TRBJ1-2|NA|NA|TRBV25-1
CASSESWGGSGYTF
TGTGCCAGCAGTGAGAGCTGGGGGGGCTCCGGCTACACCTTC
>TRBJ2-7|NA|NA|TRBV9
CASSVGQSHSYEQYF
TGTGCCAGCAGCGTTGGGCAGTCCCATTCCTACGAGCAGTACTTC
>TRBJ2-1|NA|TRBD2|TRBV11-3
CASSLEAGGPYNEQFF
TGTGCCAGCAGCTTAGAAGCGGGAGGACCCTACAATGAGCAGTTCTTC
>TRBJ1-2|NA|TRBD1|TRBV5-1
CASSPAGQGFYGYTF
TGCGCCAGCAGCCCCGCGGGACAGGGCTTTTATGGCTACACCTTC
>TRBJ2-3|NA|NA|TRBV7-8
CASSLDPPRTIPDTQYF
TGTGCCAGCAGCTTAGATCCCCCGCGCACTATCCCAGATACGCAGTATTTT
>TRBJ2-7|NA|NA|TRBV5-1
CASADSGSYEQYF
TGCGCCAGCGCGGACAGTGGGTCCTACGAGCAGTACTTC
>TRBJ1-3|NA|NA|TRBV5-1
CASSFGGGDGNTIYF
TGCGCCAGCAGCTTTGGGGGGGGAGATGGAAACACCATATATTTT